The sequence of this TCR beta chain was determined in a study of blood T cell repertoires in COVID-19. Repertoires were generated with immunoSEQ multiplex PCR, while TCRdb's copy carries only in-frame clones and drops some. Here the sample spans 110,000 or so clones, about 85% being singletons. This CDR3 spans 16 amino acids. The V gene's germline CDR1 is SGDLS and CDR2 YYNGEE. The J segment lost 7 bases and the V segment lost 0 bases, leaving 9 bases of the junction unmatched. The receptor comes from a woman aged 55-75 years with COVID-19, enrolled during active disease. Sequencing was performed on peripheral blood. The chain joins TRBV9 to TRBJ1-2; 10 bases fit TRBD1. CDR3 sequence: CASSVEAGTGVGGYTF. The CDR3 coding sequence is TGTGCCAGCAGCGTAGAGGCCGGGACAGGGGTGGGTGGCTACACCTTC.